This is a list of T cell receptor beta chains from one sample in a study of OX40 agonist ivuxolimab in advanced cancers. The protocol was immunoSEQ multiplex PCR, while the TCRdb copy is restricted to in-frame clones and leaves out a portion. The sample records tens of thousands of clones, 88% being singletons. Source: CD4+ or CD8+ T cells sorted from blood, taken in a trial of the OX40 agonist ivuxolimab. These receptors were collected from an adult with an advanced solid tumor such as melanoma, head and neck, liver or kidney cancer. Both conserved end residues are part of each CDR3. Fields, in order: V gene, clone size, D gene, J gene, CDR3 DNA, CDR3 protein. D genes are given only for firm matches. Not all rows give a size; the values are once, few, many and, for expanded clones, a class.

>TRBV30|NA|NA|TRBJ1-1
TGTGCCTGGAATTTCTTGGGCCAGTACACTGAAGCTTTCTTT
CAWNFLGQYTEAFF
>TRBV6-1|NA|NA|TRBJ1-5
TGTGCCAGCAGCAGCGAATATCAGCCCCAGCATTTT
CASSSEYQPQHF
>TRBV6-5|NA|NA|TRBJ2-3
TGTGCCAGCCGGAACACAGATACGCAGTATTTT
CASRNTDTQYF
>TRBV2|NA|TRBD2|TRBJ2-1
TGTGCCAGCAGTGAGACTGGAGGCGGGAGGGGCAATGAGCAGTTCTTC
CASSETGGGRGNEQFF
>TRBV30|few|TRBD1|TRBJ1-2
TGTGCCTGGGGGGACAGGGTCGGCTACACCTTC
CAWGDRVGYTF
>TRBV9|NA|TRBD2|TRBJ2-5
TGTGCCAGCAGCATCGGACTAGACTCAGAGACCCAGTACTTC
CASSIGLDSETQYF
>TRBV5-1|NA|TRBD2|TRBJ2-2
TGCGCCAGCAGCTTGGGCCCTCTAGCGGGCGGAACCGGGGAGCTGTTTTTT
CASSLGPLAGGTGELFF
>TRBV11-2|NA|TRBD1|TRBJ1-1
TGTGCCAGCAGCGCCCGGACAGGGACTGAAGCTTTCTTT
CASSARTGTEAFF
>TRBV30|NA|NA|TRBJ2-2
TGTGCCTGGAGTGTACCCGGAACCGGGGAGCTGTTTTTT
CAWSVPGTGELFF
>TRBV28|NA|NA|TRBJ1-2
TGTGCCAGCAGCTCCCGGACCTATGGCTACACCTTC
CASSSRTYGYTF
>TRBV7-9|NA|NA|TRBJ1-1
TGTGCCAGCAGCTTACAGGTGGCGGAAGCTTTCTTT
CASSLQVAEAFF
>TRBV5-1|once|TRBD1|TRBJ1-3
TGCGCCAGCAGCTTGGCCTTGACAGGGGGCTCTGGAAACACCATATATTTT
CASSLALTGGSGNTIYF
>TRBV9|once|NA|TRBJ2-6
TGTGCCAGCAGCCCCCGGCGCGGCTCTGGGGCCAACGTCCTGACTTTC
CASSPRRGSGANVLTF
>TRBV5-1|NA|NA|TRBJ1-5
TGCGCCAGCAGCTTGGAAGGCCTTAGCAATCAGCCCCAGCATTTT
CASSLEGLSNQPQHF
>TRBV5-1|NA|TRBD2|TRBJ2-3
TGCGCCAGCAGCTTGATCGCGGGAGGGTTAACAGATACGCAGTATTTT
CASSLIAGGLTDTQYF
>TRBV28|NA|NA|TRBJ2-1
TGTGCCAGCAGTTGGGGTTCAGCGTCGGGTTCCTACAATGAGCAGTTCTTC
CASSWGSASGSYNEQFF
>TRBV14|NA|TRBD1|TRBJ2-2
TGTGCCAGCAGCCCAAACTCCGGGACAGGGGGCCGAGCCGGGGAGCTGTTTTTT
CASSPNSGTGGRAGELFF
>TRBV19|NA|NA|TRBJ2-3
TGTGCCAGTACCCCATACGGGCGGCTCACAGATACGCAGTATTTT
CASTPYGRLTDTQYF
>TRBV27|NA|TRBD1|TRBJ2-7
TGTGCCAGCAGGGGACAGTATGACACCTACGAGCAGTACTTC
CASRGQYDTYEQYF
>TRBV2|few|NA|TRBJ1-1
TGTGCCAGCAGTGAAGCCAGTTCGAACACTGAAGCTTTCTTT
CASSEASSNTEAFF
>TRBV27|NA|TRBD1|TRBJ2-1
TGTGCCAGCAGTTGGGACAGGGGGCAGGTTGAGCAGTTCTTC
CASSWDRGQVEQFF
>TRBV10-1|few|TRBD2|TRBJ2-5
TGCGCCAGCAGTGAGGGGACTAGCGGTACCCAAGAGACCCAGTACTTC
CASSEGTSGTQETQYF
>TRBV5-5|NA|NA|TRBJ2-5
TGTGCCAGCAGCCCCGGGACTCAAGAGACCCAGTACTTC
CASSPGTQETQYF
>TRBV5-1|NA|TRBD1|TRBJ1-6
TGCGCCAGCAGCCCCGCAGGGGGGTCAAATTCACCCCTCCACTTT
CASSPAGGSNSPLHF
>TRBV7-9|NA|TRBD2|TRBJ2-5
TGTGCCAGCTTCTTAGCTAGCGGGGGCCAAGAGACCCAGTACTTC
CASFLASGGQETQYF